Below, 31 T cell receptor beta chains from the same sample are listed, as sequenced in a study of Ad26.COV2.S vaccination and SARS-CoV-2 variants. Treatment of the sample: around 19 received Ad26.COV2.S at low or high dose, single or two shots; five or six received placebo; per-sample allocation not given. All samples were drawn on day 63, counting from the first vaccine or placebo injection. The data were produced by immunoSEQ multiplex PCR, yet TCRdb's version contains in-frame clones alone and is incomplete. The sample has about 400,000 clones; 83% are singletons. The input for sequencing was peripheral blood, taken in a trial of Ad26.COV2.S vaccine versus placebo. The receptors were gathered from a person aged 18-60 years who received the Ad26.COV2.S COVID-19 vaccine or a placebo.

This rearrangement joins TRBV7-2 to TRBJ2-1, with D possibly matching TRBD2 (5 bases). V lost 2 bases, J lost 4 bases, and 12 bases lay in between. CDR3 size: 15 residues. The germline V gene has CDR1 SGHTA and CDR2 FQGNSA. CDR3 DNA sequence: TGTGCCAGCAGCTTACTCGCGGGTCTATACAATGAGCAGTTCTTC. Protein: CASSLLAGLYNEQFF.

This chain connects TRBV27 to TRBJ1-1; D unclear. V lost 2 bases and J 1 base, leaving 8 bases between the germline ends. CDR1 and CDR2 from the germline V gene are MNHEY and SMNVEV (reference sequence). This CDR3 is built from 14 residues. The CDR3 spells CASSLVRPNTEAFF. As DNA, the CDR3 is TGTGCCAGCAGTTTAGTAAGGCCGAACACTGAAGCTTTCTTT.

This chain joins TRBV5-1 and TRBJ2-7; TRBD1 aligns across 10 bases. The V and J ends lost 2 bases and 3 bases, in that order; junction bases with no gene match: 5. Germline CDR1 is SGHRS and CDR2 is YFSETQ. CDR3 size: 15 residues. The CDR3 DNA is TGCGCCAGCAGCTTAGATCGGGACAGGGGCTACGAGCAGTACTTC. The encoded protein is CASSLDRDRGYEQYF.

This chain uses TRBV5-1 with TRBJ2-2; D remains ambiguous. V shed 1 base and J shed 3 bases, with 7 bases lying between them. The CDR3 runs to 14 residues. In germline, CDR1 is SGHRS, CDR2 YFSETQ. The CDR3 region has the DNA TGCGCCAGCAGCTTGATAAGGGACACCGGGGAGCTGTTTTTT. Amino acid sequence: CASSLIRDTGELFF.

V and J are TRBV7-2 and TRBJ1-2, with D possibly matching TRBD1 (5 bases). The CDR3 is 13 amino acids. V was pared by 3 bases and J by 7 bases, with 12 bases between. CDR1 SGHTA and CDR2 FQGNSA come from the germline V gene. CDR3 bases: TGTGCCAGCAGCTTTGAGATTGGGGGTGGCTACACCTTC. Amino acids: CASSFEIGGGYTF. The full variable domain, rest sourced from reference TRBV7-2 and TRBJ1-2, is GAGVSQSPSNKVTEKGKDVELRCDPISGHTALYWYRQSLGQGLEFLIYFQGNSAPDKSGLPSDRFSAERTGGSVSTLTIQRTQQEDSAVYLCASSFEIGGGYTFGSGTRLTVV.

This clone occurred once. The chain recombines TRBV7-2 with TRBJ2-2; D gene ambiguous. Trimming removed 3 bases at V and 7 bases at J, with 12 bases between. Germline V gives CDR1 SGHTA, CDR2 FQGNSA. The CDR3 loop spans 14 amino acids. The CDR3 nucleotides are TGTGCCAGCAGCTTTGGTGGGCCCATCGGGGAGCTGTTTTTT. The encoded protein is CASSFGGPIGELFF.

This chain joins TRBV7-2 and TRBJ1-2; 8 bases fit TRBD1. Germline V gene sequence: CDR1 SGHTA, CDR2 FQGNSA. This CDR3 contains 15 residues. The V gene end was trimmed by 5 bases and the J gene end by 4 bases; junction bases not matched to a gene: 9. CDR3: CASSRDGTGFYGYTF. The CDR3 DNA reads TGTGCCAGCAGCCGGGACGGGACAGGATTCTATGGCTACACCTTC.

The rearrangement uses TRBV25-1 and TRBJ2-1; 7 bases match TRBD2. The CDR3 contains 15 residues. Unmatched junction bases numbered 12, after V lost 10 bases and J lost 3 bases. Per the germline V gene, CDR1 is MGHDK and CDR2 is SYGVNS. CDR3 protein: CANSILAEHYNEQFF. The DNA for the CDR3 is TGTGCCAACAGCATCCTAGCGGAACACTACAATGAGCAGTTCTTC.

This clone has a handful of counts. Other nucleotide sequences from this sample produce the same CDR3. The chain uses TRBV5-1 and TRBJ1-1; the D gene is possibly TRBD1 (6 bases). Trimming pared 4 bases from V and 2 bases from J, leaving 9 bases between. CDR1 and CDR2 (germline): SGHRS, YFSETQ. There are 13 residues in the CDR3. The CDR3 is CASSLGTNTEAFF. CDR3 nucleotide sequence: TGCGCCAGCAGCCTAGGGACAAACACTGAAGCTTTCTTT.

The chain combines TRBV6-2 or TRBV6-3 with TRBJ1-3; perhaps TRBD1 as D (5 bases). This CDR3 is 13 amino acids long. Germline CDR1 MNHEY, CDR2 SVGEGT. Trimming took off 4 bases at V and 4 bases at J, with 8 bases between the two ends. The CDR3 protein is CASSSDRGNTIYF. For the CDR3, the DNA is TGTGCCAGCAGTTCCGACAGAGGAAACACCATATATTTT.

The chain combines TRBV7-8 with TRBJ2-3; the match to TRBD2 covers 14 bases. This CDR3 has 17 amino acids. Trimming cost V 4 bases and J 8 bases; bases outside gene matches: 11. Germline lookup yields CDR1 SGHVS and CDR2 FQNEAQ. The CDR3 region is CASSWGLAGAPGGTQYF. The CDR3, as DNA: TGTGCCAGCAGCTGGGGACTAGCGGGGGCACCCGGGGGTACGCAGTATTTT.

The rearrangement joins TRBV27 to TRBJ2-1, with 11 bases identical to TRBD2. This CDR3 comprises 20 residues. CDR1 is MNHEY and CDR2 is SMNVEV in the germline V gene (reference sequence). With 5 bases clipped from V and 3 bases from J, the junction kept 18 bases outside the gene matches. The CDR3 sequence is CASSPKTSGVISSLYNEQFF. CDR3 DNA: TGTGCCAGCAGTCCAAAGACTAGCGGGGTGATCTCCTCCCTCTACAATGAGCAGTTCTTC.

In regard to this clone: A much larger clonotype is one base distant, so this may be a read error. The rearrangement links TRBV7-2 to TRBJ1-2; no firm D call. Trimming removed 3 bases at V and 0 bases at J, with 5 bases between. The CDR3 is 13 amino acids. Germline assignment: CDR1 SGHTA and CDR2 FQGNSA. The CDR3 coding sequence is TGTGCCAGCAGCTTTGGACCTAACTATGGCTACACCTTC. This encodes CASSFGPNYGYTF.

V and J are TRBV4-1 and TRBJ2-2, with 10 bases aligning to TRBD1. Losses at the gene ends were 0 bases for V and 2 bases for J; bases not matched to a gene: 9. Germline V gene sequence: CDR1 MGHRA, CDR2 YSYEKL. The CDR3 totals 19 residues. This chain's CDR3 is CASSQERGRQGANTGELFF. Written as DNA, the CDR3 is TGCGCCAGCAGCCAAGAGAGGGGTAGACAGGGGGCTAACACCGGGGAGCTGTTTTTT.

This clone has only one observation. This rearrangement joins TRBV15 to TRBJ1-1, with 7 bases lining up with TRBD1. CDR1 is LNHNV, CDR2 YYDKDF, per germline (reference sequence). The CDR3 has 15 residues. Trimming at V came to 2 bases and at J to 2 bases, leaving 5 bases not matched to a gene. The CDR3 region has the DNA TGTGCCACCAGCAGAAGGGGACAGCCTAACACTGAAGCTTTCTTT. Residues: CATSRRGQPNTEAFF. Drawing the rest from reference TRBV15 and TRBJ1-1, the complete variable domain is DAMVIQNPRYQVTQFGKPVTLSCSQTLNHNVMYWYQQKSSQAPKLLFHYYDKDFNNEADTPDNFQSRRPNTSFCFLDIRSPGLGDTAMYLCATSRRGQPNTEAFFGQGTRLTVV.

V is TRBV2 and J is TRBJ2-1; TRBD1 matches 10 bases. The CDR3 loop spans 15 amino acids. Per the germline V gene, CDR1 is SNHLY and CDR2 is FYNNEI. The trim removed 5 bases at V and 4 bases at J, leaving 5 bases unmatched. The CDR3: CASSSDRGSYNEQFF. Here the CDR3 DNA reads TGTGCCAGCAGTTCGGACAGGGGGTCATACAATGAGCAGTTCTTC.

CDR3 residues: CASSYTENTEAFF. CDR3 DNA: TGTGCCAGCAGTTATACGGAGAACACTGAAGCTTTCTTT. J is TRBJ1-1 and V is TRBV27; D unresolved. The CDR3 length is 13 residues. Trimming took off 4 bases at V and 1 base at J, with 7 bases between the two ends. The germline CDR1 and CDR2 sequences are MNHEY and SMNVEV (reference sequence).

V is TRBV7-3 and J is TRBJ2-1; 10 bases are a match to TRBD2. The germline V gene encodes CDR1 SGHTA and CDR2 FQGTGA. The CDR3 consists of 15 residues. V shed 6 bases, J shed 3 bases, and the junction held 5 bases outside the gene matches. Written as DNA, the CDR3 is TGTGCCAGCAGTCTTCTAGCGGGAGTCTACAATGAGCAGTTCTTC. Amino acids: CASSLLAGVYNEQFF. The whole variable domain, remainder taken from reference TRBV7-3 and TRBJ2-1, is GAGVSQTPSNKVTEKGKYVELRCDPISGHTALYWYRQSLGQGPEFLIYFQGTGAADDSGLPNDRFFAVRPEGSVSTLKIQRTERGDSAVYLCASSLLAGVYNEQFFGPGTRLTVL.

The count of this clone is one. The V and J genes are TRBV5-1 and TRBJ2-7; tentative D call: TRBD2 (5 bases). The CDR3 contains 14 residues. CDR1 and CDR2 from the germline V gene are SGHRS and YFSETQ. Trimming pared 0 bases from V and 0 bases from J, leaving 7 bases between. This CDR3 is CASSLGSDSYEQYF. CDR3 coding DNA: TGCGCCAGCAGCTTGGGTAGCGACTCCTACGAGCAGTACTTC. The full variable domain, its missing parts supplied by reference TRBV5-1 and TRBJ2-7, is KAGVTQTPRYLIKTRGQQVTLSCSPISGHRSVSWYQQTPGQGLQFLFEYFSETQRNKGNFPGRFSGRQFSNSRSEMNVSTLELGDSALYLCASSLGSDSYEQYFGPGTRLTVT.

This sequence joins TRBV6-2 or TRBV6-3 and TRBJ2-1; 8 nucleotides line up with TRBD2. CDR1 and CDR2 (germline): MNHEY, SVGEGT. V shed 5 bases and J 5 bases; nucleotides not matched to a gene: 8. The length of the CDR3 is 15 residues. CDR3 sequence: CASSRTGTSNNEQFF. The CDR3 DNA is TGTGCCAGCAGTCGAACCGGGACTAGTAACAATGAGCAGTTCTTC.

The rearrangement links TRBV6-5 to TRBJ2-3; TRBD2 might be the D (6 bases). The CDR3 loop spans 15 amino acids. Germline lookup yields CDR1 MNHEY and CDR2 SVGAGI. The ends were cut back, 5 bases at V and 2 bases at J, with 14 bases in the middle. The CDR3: CASSLDRGTTDTQYF. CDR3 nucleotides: TGTGCCAGCAGTCTGGATCGGGGGACCACAGATACGCAGTATTTT.

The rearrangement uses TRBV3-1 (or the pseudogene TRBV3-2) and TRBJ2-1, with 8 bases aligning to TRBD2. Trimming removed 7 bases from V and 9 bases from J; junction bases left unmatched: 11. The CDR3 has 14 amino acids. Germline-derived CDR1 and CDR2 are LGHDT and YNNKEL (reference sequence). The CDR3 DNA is TGTGCCAGCATGGCGAGCGGGAGTCTGAGTGAGCAGTTCTTC. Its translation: CASMASGSLSEQFF.

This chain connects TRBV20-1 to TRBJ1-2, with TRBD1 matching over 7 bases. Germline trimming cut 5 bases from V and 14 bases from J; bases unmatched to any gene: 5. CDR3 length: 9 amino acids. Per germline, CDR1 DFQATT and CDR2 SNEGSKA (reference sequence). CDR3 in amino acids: CSAVQGGTF. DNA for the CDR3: TGCAGTGCTGTGCAGGGGGGGACCTTC.

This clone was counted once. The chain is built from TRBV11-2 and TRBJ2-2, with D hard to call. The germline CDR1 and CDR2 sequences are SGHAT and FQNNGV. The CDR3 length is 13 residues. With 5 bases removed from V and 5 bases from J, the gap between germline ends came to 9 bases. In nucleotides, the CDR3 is TGTGCCAGCAGCCCACAAAGAACCGGGGAGCTGTTTTTT. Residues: CASSPQRTGELFF.

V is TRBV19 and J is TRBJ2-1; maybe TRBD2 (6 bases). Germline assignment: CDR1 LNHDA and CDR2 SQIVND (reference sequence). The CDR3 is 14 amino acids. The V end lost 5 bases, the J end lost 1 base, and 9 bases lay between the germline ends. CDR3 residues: CASSRLGSYNEQFF. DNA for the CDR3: TGTGCCAGTAGTCGACTAGGTTCCTACAATGAGCAGTTCTTC.

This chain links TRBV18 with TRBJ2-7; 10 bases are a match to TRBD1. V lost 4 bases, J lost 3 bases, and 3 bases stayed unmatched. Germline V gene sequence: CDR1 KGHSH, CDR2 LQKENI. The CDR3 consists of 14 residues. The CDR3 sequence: CASSHGTGDYEQYF. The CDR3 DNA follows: TGTGCCAGCTCACACGGGACAGGGGACTACGAGCAGTACTTC.

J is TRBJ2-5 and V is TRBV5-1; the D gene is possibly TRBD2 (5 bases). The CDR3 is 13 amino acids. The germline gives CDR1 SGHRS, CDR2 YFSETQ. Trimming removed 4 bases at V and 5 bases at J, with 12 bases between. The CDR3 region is CASSPVPGETQYF. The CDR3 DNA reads TGCGCCAGCAGCCCCGTGCCGGGGGAGACCCAGTACTTC.

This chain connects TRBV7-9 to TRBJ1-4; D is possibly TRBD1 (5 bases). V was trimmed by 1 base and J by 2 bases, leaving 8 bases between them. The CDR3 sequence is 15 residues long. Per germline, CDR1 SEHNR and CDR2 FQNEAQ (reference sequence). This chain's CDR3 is CASSLVGATNEKLFF. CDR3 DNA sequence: TGTGCCAGCAGCTTAGTAGGGGCTACTAATGAAAAACTGTTTTTT. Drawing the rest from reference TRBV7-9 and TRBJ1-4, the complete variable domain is DTGVSQNPRHKITKRGQNVTFRCDPISEHNRLYWYRQTLGQGPEFLTYFQNEAQLEKSRLLSDRFSAERPKGSFSTLEIQRTEQGDSAMYLCASSLVGATNEKLFFGSGTQLSVL.

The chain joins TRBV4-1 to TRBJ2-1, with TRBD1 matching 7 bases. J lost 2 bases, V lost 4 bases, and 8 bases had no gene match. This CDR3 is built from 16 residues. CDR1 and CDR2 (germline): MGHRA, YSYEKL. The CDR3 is CASSLPGGSTYNEQFF. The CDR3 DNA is TGCGCCAGCAGCCTTCCAGGGGGTAGCACCTACAATGAGCAGTTCTTC.

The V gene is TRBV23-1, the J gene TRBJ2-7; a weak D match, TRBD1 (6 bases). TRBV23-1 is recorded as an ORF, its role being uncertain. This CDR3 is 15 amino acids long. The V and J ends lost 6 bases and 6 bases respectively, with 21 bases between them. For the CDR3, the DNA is TGCGCCAGCAGCCGTCAGGAGACAGGACAGACCGAGCAGTACTTC. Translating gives CASSRQETGQTEQYF.

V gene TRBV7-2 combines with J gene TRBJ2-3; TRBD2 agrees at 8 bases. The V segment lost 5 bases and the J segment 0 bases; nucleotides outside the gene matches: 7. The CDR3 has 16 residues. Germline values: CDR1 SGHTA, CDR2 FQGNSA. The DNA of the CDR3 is TGTGCCAGCAGCCCATGGCGGGGGGTTAGCACAGATACGCAGTATTTT. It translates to CASSPWRGVSTDTQYF.